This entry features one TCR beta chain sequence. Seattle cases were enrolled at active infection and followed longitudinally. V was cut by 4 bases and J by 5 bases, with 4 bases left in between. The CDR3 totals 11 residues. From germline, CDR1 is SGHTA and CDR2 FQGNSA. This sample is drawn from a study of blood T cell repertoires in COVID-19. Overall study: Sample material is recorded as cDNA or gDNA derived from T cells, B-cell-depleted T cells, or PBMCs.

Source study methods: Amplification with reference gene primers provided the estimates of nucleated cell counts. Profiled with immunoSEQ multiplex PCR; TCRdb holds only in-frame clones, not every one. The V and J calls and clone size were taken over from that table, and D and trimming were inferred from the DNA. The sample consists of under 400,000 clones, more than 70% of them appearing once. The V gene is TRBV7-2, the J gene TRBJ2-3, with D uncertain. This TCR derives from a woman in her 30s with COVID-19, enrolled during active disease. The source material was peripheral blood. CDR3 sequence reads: CASSYGDTQYF. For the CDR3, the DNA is TGTGCCAGCAGCTACGGAGATACGCAGTATTTT.